A selection of T cell receptor beta chains follows, all from one sample in a study of cytomegalovirus exposure and HLA in healthy donors. TCRdb keeps only in-frame clones here, not all; method: immunoSEQ multiplex PCR. The sample lists under 350,000 clones, approximately 83% occurring once. Sequencing was performed on PBMCs. All receptors come from a woman under 30 in good health and CMV-seronegative. Both conserved end residues are part of each CDR3. D genes are given only for firm matches. Some rows have no size entry. The others give once, few or many, or a class for an expanded clone.

j_call d_call v_call clone_size cdr3_aa cdr3_nt
TRBJ1-2 NA TRBV7-2 once CASSPYSPGADGYTF TGTGCCAGCAGCCCTTATTCCCCAGGGGCGGATGGCTACACCTTC
TRBJ2-3 TRBD2 TRBV5-1 NA CASSLTFTGTSGGAYTQYF TGCGCCAGCAGTTTAACGTTTACCGGGACTAGCGGGGGGGCATATACGCAGTATTTT
TRBJ1-2 TRBD1 TRBV6-5 few CASSGTDNYGYTF TGTGCCAGCAGTGGGACAGATAACTATGGCTACACCTTC
TRBJ2-7 TRBD1 TRBV7-9 NA CASSSPTGPAYEQYF TGTGCCAGCAGCTCGCCGACAGGGCCTGCCTACGAGCAGTACTTC
TRBJ1-5 NA TRBV28 NA CASSYGRRRQPQHF TGTGCCAGCAGTTATGGACGTCGGAGGCAGCCCCAGCATTTT
TRBJ1-1 NA TRBV29-1 NA CSVNTVNTEAFF TGCAGCGTCAATACAGTGAACACTGAAGCTTTCTTT
TRBJ2-7 NA TRBV6-5 NA CASSYSSSRPPYEQYF TGTGCCAGCAGTTACTCGAGTTCTAGACCCCCCTACGAGCAGTACTTC
TRBJ2-5 NA TRBV4-1 NA CASSQDGGAQYF TGCGCCAGCAGCCAAGATGGCGGGGCCCAGTACTTC
TRBJ2-7 NA TRBV7-9 NA CASSFWGGSYEQYF TGTGCCAGCAGCTTTTGGGGGGGCAGCTACGAGCAGTACTTC
TRBJ1-2 NA TRBV9 NA CASSVGTVNYGYTF TGTGCCAGCAGCGTAGGGACAGTTAACTATGGCTACACCTTC
TRBJ1-3 NA TRBV14 NA CASSQGTASKGNTIYF TGTGCCAGCAGCCAAGGCACAGCATCGAAGGGAAACACCATATATTTT
TRBJ1-2 NA TRBV15 NA CATSRDRGKDYGYTF TGTGCCACCAGCAGAGACAGGGGTAAGGACTATGGCTACACCTTC
TRBJ2-7 TRBD2 TRBV10-3 NA CALRPGLAGDEQYF TGTGCCCTCCGACCGGGACTAGCGGGAGACGAGCAGTACTTC
TRBJ2-5 NA TRBV4-3 NA CASSQQGSETQYF TGCGCCAGCAGCCAACAGGGGAGCGAGACCCAGTACTTC
TRBJ2-1 TRBD2 TRBV6-6 NA CASRPSGGLAVHEQFF TGTGCCAGCAGACCGTCTGGCGGACTAGCTGTACATGAGCAGTTCTTC
TRBJ2-5 NA TRBV28 NA CASRPEGRETQYF TGTGCCAGCAGACCCGAGGGTCGAGAGACCCAGTACTTC